This TCR beta chain came from a study of blood T cell repertoires in COVID-19 (dated by TCRdb to 2018 to 2020). Study-wide context: Samples covering the acute and convalescent phases of COVID-19 were provided by collaborators in the United States, Italy and Spain. Where available, HLA class I and class II types were obtained from metadata supplied by the sample provider rather than from assay-based typing. The samples were drawn from the first 160 participants of the ongoing ImmuneRACE study and from some 1,300 subjects provided by 6 global collaborators. The prospective study material was composed of cDNA or gDNA derived from T cells, B-cell-depleted T cells, or PBMCs. The repertoires were released in a freely available public database intended as a resource for research on the immune response to SARS-CoV-2. Deeply sampled blood TCRbeta repertoires from subjects exposed to, actively infected with, or recovered from COVID-19 were included in the dataset. Sample metadata almost always included a de-identified subject ID, COVID-19 status, age in years and sex.

Enrolling through a virtual design, the prospective study's participants ranged in age from about 18 to 89 years and lived across roughly 23 United States geographic areas. In the prospective study, cohorts were assigned on the basis of participant-reported clinical history obtained from a screening survey and a study questionnaire. A participant counted as exposed if, within 2 weeks of entering the study, that participant had been in contact with someone who had a PCR-confirmed or clinician-diagnosed COVID-19 case. Each participant in the prospective study had whole blood, serum and a nasopharyngeal or oropharyngeal swab collected by mobile phlebotomists. Over an approximately 2-month period, participants in the prospective study had the option of providing additional blood draws and questionnaires. Prospective study blood samples were shipped either frozen or at room temperature before DNA extraction.

About this clone itself: Its antigen is currently not known. No base-level quality is on record; no much larger clone is a single base apart.

Broad study findings and their caveats: How much clinical and demographic metadata was included differed by source and by participant, and the metadata was provided uncurated.

The immunoSEQ Assay, a bias-controlled multiplex PCR, was used to amplify TCRbeta CDR3 regions from genomic DNA. The original pipeline was this. Nucleated cell counts per sample were estimated from amplification of reference gene primers within the assay. To quantify the absolute abundance of each unique TCRbeta CDR3 rearrangement, sequence reads were collapsed and filtered. For each sample, productive Simpson clonality was calculated as the square root of Simpson's diversity index across productive rearrangements. The table comes from immuneACCESS by way of TCRdb, which keeps in-frame sequences with V and J called. Part of the clones is missing from these tables; in studies checked, under half for an unresolved V gene and the rest for unknown reasons. D and trimming come from the DNA, and the V and J calls and clone size come from that table. For this sample there are 300,000 to 450,000 clones; roughly 86% appear just once. Together, the top ten hold approximately 1% of the sample.

Sequencing was done on a sample of PBMCs or T cells enriched from blood (not recorded which). This clonotype was sampled from a woman under 40 who had been exposed to COVID-19.

The CDR3 sequence is CASSLGTGPQFF. The base sequence is TGTGCCAGCAGCCTAGGGACAGGGCCTCAATTCTTC. The sequence is built from TRBV5-6 and TRBJ2-1, and 9 bases in between align with TRBD1. From its cysteine to its phenylalanine, the CDR3 spans 12 amino acids. The read is trimmed to its CDR3 DNA, 36 bases read in frame from base 1. Germline trimming: 4 bases from V, 16 bases from J; junction bases outside gene matches: 9. The germline V gene sets CDR1 to SGHDT and CDR2 to YYEEEE. This CDR3, with the reference TRBV5-6 and TRBJ2-1 proteins standing in past its ends, gives the full variable domain DAGVTQSPTHLIKTRGQQVTLRCSPKSGHDTVSWYQQALGQGPQFIFQYYEEEERQRGNFPDRFSGHQFPNYSSELNVNALLLGDSALYLCASSLGTGPQFFGPGTRLTVL.